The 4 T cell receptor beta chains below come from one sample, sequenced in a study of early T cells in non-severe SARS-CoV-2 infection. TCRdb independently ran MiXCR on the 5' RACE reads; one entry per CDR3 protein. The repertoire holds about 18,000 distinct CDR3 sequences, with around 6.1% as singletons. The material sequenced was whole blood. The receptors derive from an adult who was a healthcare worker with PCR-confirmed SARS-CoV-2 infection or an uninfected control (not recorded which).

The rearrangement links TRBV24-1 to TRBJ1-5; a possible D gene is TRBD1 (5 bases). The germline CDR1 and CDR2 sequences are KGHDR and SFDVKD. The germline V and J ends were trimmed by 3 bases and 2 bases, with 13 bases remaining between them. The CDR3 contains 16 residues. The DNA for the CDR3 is TGTGCCACCAGTGATCGCCAGGGATCGGGCAATCAGCCCCAGCATTTT. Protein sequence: CATSDRQGSGNQPQHF.

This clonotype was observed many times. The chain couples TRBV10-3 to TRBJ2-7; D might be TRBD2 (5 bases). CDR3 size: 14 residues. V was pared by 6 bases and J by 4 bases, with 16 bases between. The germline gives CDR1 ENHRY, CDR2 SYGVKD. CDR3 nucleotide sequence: TGTGCCATCAGGGCCCGGACTGAGGGTTACGAGCAGTACTTC. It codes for CAIRARTEGYEQYF.

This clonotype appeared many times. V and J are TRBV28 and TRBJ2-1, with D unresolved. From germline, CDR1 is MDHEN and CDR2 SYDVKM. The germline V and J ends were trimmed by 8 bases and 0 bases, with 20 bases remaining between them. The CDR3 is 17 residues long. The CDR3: CASHGLYETYSYNEQFF. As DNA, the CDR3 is TGTGCCAGCCACGGGTTATACGAGACTTACTCCTACAATGAGCAGTTCTTC.

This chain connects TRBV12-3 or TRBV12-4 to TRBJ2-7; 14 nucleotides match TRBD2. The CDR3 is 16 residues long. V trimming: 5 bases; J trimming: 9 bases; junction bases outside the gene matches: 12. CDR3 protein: CASSPRLAGGLWGQYF. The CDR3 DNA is TGTGCCAGCAGTCCACGACTAGCGGGAGGGCTCTGGGGGCAGTACTTC.